A selection of T cell receptor beta chains follows, all from one sample in a study of PD-1 blockade in classical Hodgkin lymphoma. Using immunoSEQ multiplex PCR, the repertoire was profiled, and TCRdb retains in-frame clones only, with some absent. The sample carries around 60,000 clones, around 90% recorded once. The specimen comprised peripheral blood mononuclear cells (PBMCs), sampled before the fourth cycle of nivolumab. The receptors were gathered from a human donor with classical Hodgkin lymphoma. The CDR3 runs from the conserved cysteine through the conserved F or W. Each record gives: V gene, D gene, J gene, clone size, CDR3 DNA, CDR3 protein. A D gene is named only where the DNA matches it firmly. Not every row has a clone size; where given, it reads once, few, many or a size class.

>TRBV4-1|NA|TRBJ2-1|NA
TGCGCCAGCAGCCAATTGTTTTTGACAGACCATGAGCAGTTCTTC
CASSQLFLTDHEQFF
>TRBV10-2|NA|TRBJ2-3|NA
TGCGCCAGCAGTGCCCCCCCGACTAGAGGAGATACGCAGTATTTT
CASSAPPTRGDTQYF
>TRBV5-6|NA|TRBJ2-2|NA
TGTGCCAGCAGCTTTTGGACGGTGAACACCGGGGAGCTGTTTTTT
CASSFWTVNTGELFF
>TRBV9|TRBD1|TRBJ2-5|NA
TGTGCCAGCAGCGGAAGAGACAGGGGTAGAGGTGGAGAGACCCAGTACTTC
CASSGRDRGRGGETQYF
>TRBV19|TRBD1|TRBJ1-5|NA
TGTGCCAGTAGTAGAACCCAGGGGGTATTGGCTCAGCCCCAGCATTTT
CASSRTQGVLAQPQHF
>TRBV28|NA|TRBJ2-7|NA
TGTGCCAGCTCCGCTTCCAACGAGCAGTACTTC
CASSASNEQYF
>TRBV21-1|NA|TRBJ2-1|NA
TGTGCCAGCAGCAAAGGGGGGCGACAGGGGCCGAACTCCTACAATGAGCAGTTCTTC
CASSKGGRQGPNSYNEQFF
>TRBV6-5|TRBD1|TRBJ1-1|NA
TGTGCCAGCATGTCAGGGGGCGGGTATGAAGCTTTCTTT
CASMSGGGYEAFF
>TRBV12-5|NA|TRBJ2-1|NA
TGTGCTAGTGCCCTCGCGACAGCCTACAATGAGCAGTTCTTC
CASALATAYNEQFF
>TRBV18|NA|TRBJ1-4|NA
TGTGCCACCAGGGTTGCAACTAATGAAAAACTGTTTTTT
CATRVATNEKLFF
>TRBV5-6|NA|TRBJ2-5|NA
TGTGCCAGCAGCTTGGCTCCAGGGATTGGAGAGACCCAGTACTTC
CASSLAPGIGETQYF
>TRBV19|NA|TRBJ2-3|NA
TGTGCCACTACCGACAGGCAAAGCACAGATACGCAGTATTTT
CATTDRQSTDTQYF
>TRBV27|TRBD2|TRBJ2-7|NA
TGTGCTAGCGGGGGAGGGGGGGCCTACGAGCAGTACTTC
CASGGGGAYEQYF
>TRBV27|TRBD2|TRBJ2-1|once
TGTGCCAGCAGTATGACGACTAGCGGGAGTAGGAATGAGCAGTTCTTC
CASSMTTSGSRNEQFF
>TRBV20-1|NA|TRBJ1-2|NA
TGCAGTGCTAGAACGGATGGCTACACCTTC
CSARTDGYTF
>TRBV7-2|NA|TRBJ2-3|NA
TGTGCCAGCAGCTTAGCGGGCCCGATCGGAGATACGCAGTATTTT
CASSLAGPIGDTQYF
>TRBV28|TRBD2|TRBJ2-7|NA
TGTGCCAGTCTCGGCGGGGGGATCTACGAGCAGTACTTC
CASLGGGIYEQYF
>TRBV7-8|NA|TRBJ1-3|NA
TGTGCCAGCAGCTTAGGGGCAGCCTCTGGAAACACCATATATTTT
CASSLGAASGNTIYF
>TRBV5-5|TRBD1|TRBJ2-5|NA
TGTGCCAGCAGCTTGACCGGGACAGTAGAAGAGACCCAGTACTTC
CASSLTGTVEETQYF
>TRBV7-2|TRBD1|TRBJ1-1|NA
TGTGCCAGCAGACCCTGGCCCCCGACAGGGGGCACTGAAGCTTTCTTT
CASRPWPPTGGTEAFF
>TRBV6-1|NA|TRBJ1-4|NA
TGTGCCAGCAATCGGCAGTTGGATGATGAAAAACTGTTTTTT
CASNRQLDDEKLFF
>TRBV10-2|NA|TRBJ1-4|NA
TGCGCCAGCAGTGAGTCACAGACTAATGAAAAACTGTTTTTT
CASSESQTNEKLFF
>TRBV6-5|TRBD1|TRBJ2-2|NA
TGTGCCAGCAGTTTATCGACAGGGTACACCGGGGAGCTGTTTTTT
CASSLSTGYTGELFF
>TRBV7-3|NA|TRBJ2-3|NA
TGTGCCAGCAGCCTTCGCCCCTCTAGCACAGATACGCAGTATTTT
CASSLRPSSTDTQYF
>TRBV28|NA|TRBJ1-1|NA
TGTGCCAGCAAGGAGGGCTACTCTGAAGCTTTCTTT
CASKEGYSEAFF
>TRBV28|TRBD1|TRBJ1-4|NA
TGTGCCAGCAGTTCGTCCGGGACAGGGGTTGAAAAACTGTTTTTT
CASSSSGTGVEKLFF
>TRBV11-3|NA|TRBJ2-5|NA
TGTGCCAGCAGCTCCCAAGCAGGAGAGACCCAGTACTTC
CASSSQAGETQYF
>TRBV5-8|NA|TRBJ1-2|NA
TGTGCCAGCAGCTTCGAGGTTATCGGCTATGGCTACACCTTC
CASSFEVIGYGYTF
>TRBV5-4|TRBD2|TRBJ2-5|NA
TGTGCCAGCAGCTCACTAGCGGGAGGGCCAGCAGAGACCCAGTACTTC
CASSSLAGGPAETQYF
>TRBV6-6|NA|TRBJ1-6|NA
TGTGCCAGCAGTTACTCGAGGTCAGGGTTGAATTCACCCCTCCACTTT
CASSYSRSGLNSPLHF
>TRBV6-5|NA|TRBJ1-2|NA
TGTGCCAGCAGTTACTCGAACAGGATCCATGGCTACACCTTC
CASSYSNRIHGYTF
>TRBV28|TRBD2|TRBJ2-3|once
TGTGCCAGCAGTTTATGGAGCGGGAGCGTAGATACGCAGTATTTT
CASSLWSGSVDTQYF
>TRBV10-2|NA|TRBJ2-7|NA
TGCGCCAGCAGTGAGTCTTCAGGGGTTACCTACGAGCAGTACTTC
CASSESSGVTYEQYF
>TRBV29-1|NA|TRBJ2-5|NA
TGCAGCGTTGCAGGGGAAGAGACCCAGTACTTC
CSVAGEETQYF
>TRBV7-8|NA|TRBJ2-3|NA
TGTGCCATCCTGAGGGGAACCATCACAGATACGCAGTATTTT
CAILRGTITDTQYF
>TRBV7-9|NA|TRBJ1-1|NA
TGTGCCAGCAGAGGGAACACTGAAGCTTTCTTT
CASRGNTEAFF
>TRBV7-2|NA|TRBJ2-7|NA
TGTGCCAGCACCGATGCGAGCTCCTACGAGCAGTACTTC
CASTDASSYEQYF